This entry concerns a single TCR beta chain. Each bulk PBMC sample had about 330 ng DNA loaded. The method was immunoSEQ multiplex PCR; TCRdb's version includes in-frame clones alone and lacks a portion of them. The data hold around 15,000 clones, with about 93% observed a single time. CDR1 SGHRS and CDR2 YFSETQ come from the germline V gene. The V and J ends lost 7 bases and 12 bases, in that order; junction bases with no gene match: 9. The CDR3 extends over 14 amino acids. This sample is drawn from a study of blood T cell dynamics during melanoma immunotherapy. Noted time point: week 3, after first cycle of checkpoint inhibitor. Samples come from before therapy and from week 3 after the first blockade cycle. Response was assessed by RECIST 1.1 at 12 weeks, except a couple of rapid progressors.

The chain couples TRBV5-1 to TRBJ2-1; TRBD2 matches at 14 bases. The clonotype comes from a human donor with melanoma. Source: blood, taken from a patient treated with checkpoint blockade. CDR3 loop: CASQPGLAGVGQFF. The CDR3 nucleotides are TGCGCCAGCCAACCGGGACTAGCGGGGGTGGGGCAGTTCTTC.